The sequence of this T cell receptor (beta chain) was determined in a study of T-cell reconstitution after alpha-beta-depleted transplantation in children. CDR1 and CDR2 (germline): KGHSH, LQKENI. With 3 bases removed from V and 5 bases from J, the gap between germline ends came to 16 bases. CDR3 length equals 15 residues. This clonotype showed up just a few times. As it was prepared, the TCRbeta library received unique molecular identifiers. TCRdb independently ran MiXCR on the PCR reads; one entry per CDR3 protein. The repertoire includes fewer than 200,000 distinct CDR3 sequences, 6.5% to 7.5% of them detected once, and approximately 3% sits in the top ten.

The sample in question was PBMCs from the stem cell graft donor, obtained from the stem cell graft. This TCR came from a human donor who donated a stem cell graft to a child with Wiskott-Aldrich syndrome. The V call is TRBV18, the J call TRBJ1-1, with D perhaps matching TRBD1 (5 bases). The CDR3 reads CASSPGAAGGTEAFF. CDR3 sequence (DNA): TGTGCCAGCTCACCCGGGGCCGCGGGAGGAACTGAAGCTTTCTTT. Looking up the rest from reference TRBV18 and TRBJ1-1 gives the full variable domain: NAGVMQNPRHLVRRRGQEARLRCSPMKGHSHVYWYRQLPEEGLKFMVYLQKENIIDESGMPKERFSAEFPKEGPSILRIQQVVRGDSAAYFCASSPGAAGGTEAFFGQGTRLTVV.